These T cell receptor beta chains were read from a single sample in a study of cytomegalovirus exposure and HLA in healthy donors. Here immunoSEQ multiplex PCR was the method, and the copy in TCRdb shows in-frame clones only, minus some. Here the sample spans 150,000 or so clones, over 70% being singletons. The sequenced material came from PBMCs. The receptors were gathered from a woman aged 40 to 49 in good health and CMV-seropositive. CDR3s include the opening cysteine and the closing phenylalanine or tryptophan. D genes are given only for firm matches. Clone sizes are given selectively: once, few, many, or a class where the clone is expanded.

j_call | clone_size | v_call | d_call | cdr3_aa | cdr3_nt
TRBJ2-3 | once | TRBV19 | TRBD1 | CASNWGQRTDTQYF | TGTGCCAGTAATTGGGGACAGCGCACAGATACGCAGTATTTT
TRBJ2-1 | few | TRBV11-1 | - | CASTPPKGLFNEQFF | TGTGCCAGCACTCCCCCCAAGGGGCTGTTCAATGAGCAGTTCTTC
TRBJ1-2 | - | TRBV2 | TRBD1 | CASSRDRVDGYTF | TGTGCCAGCTCACGGGACAGGGTGGATGGCTACACCTTC
TRBJ1-2 | - | TRBV5-1 | - | CASSLGGEPSGYTF | TGCGCCAGCAGCTTGGGGGGGGAACCTTCTGGCTACACCTTC
TRBJ2-1 | few | TRBV19 | - | CASSTPDSTEQFF | TGTGCCAGTAGTACCCCTGATAGCACTGAGCAGTTCTTC
TRBJ1-4 | few | TRBV7-9 | TRBD1 | CSSSLHRGQLFF | TGTTCCAGCAGCTTGCACAGGGGGCAACTGTTTTTT
TRBJ1-2 | - | TRBV5-1 | - | CASSLTGNPGLANYGYTF | TGCGCCAGCAGCTTGACCGGGAACCCGGGGTTAGCTAACTATGGCTACACCTTC
TRBJ2-4 | - | TRBV5-4 | - | CASSLGGQSLAKNSQYF | TGTGCCAGCAGCTTGGGCGGACAGTCTCTAGCCAAAAACAGTCAGTACTTC
TRBJ1-1 | - | TRBV6-6 | - | CASNKGMNTEAFF | TGTGCCAGCAATAAGGGGATGAACACTGAAGCTTTCTTT
TRBJ1-5 | - | TRBV4-1 | - | CASSQDFVTRQHF | TGCGCCAGCAGCCAAGATTTTGTAACTCGTCAGCATTTT
TRBJ1-2 | - | TRBV27 | TRBD1 | CASSLPGQGESYTF | TGTGCCAGCAGTTTACCTGGACAGGGGGAAAGCTACACCTTC
TRBJ2-1 | - | TRBV5-1 | - | CASSLAPRRGNQPSYNEQFF | TGCGCCAGCAGCTTGGCACCCCGTCGTGGCAACCAACCCTCCTACAATGAGCAGTTCTTC
TRBJ1-2 | - | TRBV19 | TRBD1 | CASQTGRYGYTF | TGTGCCAGCCAGACAGGGCGCTATGGCTACACCTTC
TRBJ1-6 | - | TRBV30 | - | CAGLSGPDSPLHF | TGTGCCGGCCTCAGCGGTCCAGATTCACCCCTCCACTTT
TRBJ2-7 | few | TRBV30 | - | CAWSDSGEQYF | TGTGCCTGGAGTGACAGCGGCGAGCAGTACTTC
TRBJ1-2 | once | TRBV30 | - | CAWSVKGTGSGGYTF | TGTGCCTGGAGTGTAAAGGGTACAGGGTCGGGTGGCTACACCTTC
TRBJ2-5 | - | TRBV5-1 | TRBD2 | CASSLGAGGGGETQYF | TGCGCCAGCAGCCTGGGAGCGGGGGGCGGCGGGGAGACCCAGTACTTC
TRBJ1-4 | once | TRBV7-9 | - | CASGSEQGGNEKLFF | TGTGCCAGCGGATCAGAACAGGGTGGGAATGAAAAACTGTTTTTT
TRBJ2-7 | - | TRBV6-1 | TRBD2 | CASSEAVGGGGYEQYF | TGTGCCAGCAGTGAAGCGGTTGGCGGGGGAGGCTACGAGCAGTACTTC
TRBJ1-1 | few | TRBV6-1 | TRBD1 | CASRFRQGADTEAFF | TGTGCCAGCAGGTTCAGACAGGGGGCGGACACTGAAGCTTTCTTT
TRBJ1-1 | - | TRBV29-1 | - | CSVESGGTEAFF | TGCAGCGTTGAATCCGGGGGCACTGAAGCTTTCTTT
TRBJ2-3 | - | TRBV5-4 | - | CASRRPGGNTQYF | TGTGCCAGCAGACGCCCCGGGGGAAATACGCAGTATTTT
TRBJ2-4 | - | TRBV7-9 | - | CASSLGQDVRF | TGTGCCAGCAGCTTGGGGCAGGACGTTCGGTTC
TRBJ1-1 | - | TRBV15 | - | CATSRDWGSGTEAFF | TGTGCCACCAGCAGAGACTGGGGCTCTGGCACTGAAGCTTTCTTT
TRBJ2-7 | once | TRBV7-9 | TRBD2 | CASSPGTSELISYEQYF | TGTGCCAGCAGCCCGGGGACTAGCGAGTTAATATCCTACGAGCAGTACTTC
TRBJ1-1 | few | TRBV4-2 | TRBD1 | CASSLSGGSTEAFF | TGTGCCAGCAGCCTCTCAGGGGGAAGTACTGAAGCTTTCTTT
TRBJ2-2 | once | TRBV5-1 | TRBD1 | CASETGTANTGELFF | TGCGCCAGCGAAACCGGGACAGCGAACACCGGGGAGCTGTTTTTT
TRBJ1-1 | - | TRBV6-4 | - | CASSLDGYTEAFF | TGTGCCAGCAGCCTAGACGGATACACTGAAGCTTTCTTT
TRBJ2-4 | - | TRBV19 | TRBD2 | CASSISGGQGVNIQYF | TGTGCCAGTAGTATATCGGGGGGTCAGGGCGTGAACATTCAGTACTTC
TRBJ1-4 | few | TRBV6-5 | - | CASSYSRGQGKLFF | TGTGCCAGCAGTTACTCGCGGGGGCAGGGAAAACTGTTTTTT
TRBJ2-5 | - | TRBV5-6 | TRBD2 | CASRQITSEKETQYF | TGTGCCAGCAGACAAATAACTAGCGAGAAAGAGACCCAGTACTTC
TRBJ2-2 | - | TRBV4-3 | - | CASSQEFWGLHTGELFF | TGCGCCAGCAGCCAAGAATTCTGGGGGCTTCACACCGGGGAGCTGTTTTTT
TRBJ2-3 | - | TRBV10-1 | TRBD1 | CASSETGAKGQYF | TGCGCCAGCAGTGAAACAGGGGCGAAGGGGCAGTATTTT
TRBJ2-2 | - | TRBV5-4 | TRBD2 | CASSPWTSGRAGELFF | TGTGCCAGCAGCCCGTGGACTAGCGGGAGAGCCGGGGAGCTGTTTTTT
TRBJ2-1 | - | TRBV7-6 | TRBD2 | CASSQRAGGSGQFF | TGTGCCAGCAGCCAGAGGGCGGGGGGTTCGGGGCAGTTCTTC
TRBJ1-1 | - | TRBV7-2 | TRBD1 | CASSSLDRAFF | TGTGCCAGCAGCTCCTTGGACAGGGCTTTCTTT
TRBJ1-1 | once | TRBV2 | - | CASTRTDTEAFF | TGTGCCAGCACCCGGACAGACACTGAAGCTTTCTTT
TRBJ1-6 | - | TRBV4-2 | - | CASRPLESSYNSPLHF | TGTGCCAGCAGACCTTTGGAGAGCTCCTATAATTCACCCCTCCACTTT
TRBJ2-3 | - | TRBV19 | - | CASSMATTDTQYF | TGTGCCAGTAGTATGGCCACCACAGATACGCAGTATTTT
TRBJ1-1 | once | TRBV13 | - | CASSWGPEAFF | TGTGCCAGCAGCTGGGGCCCTGAAGCTTTCTTT
TRBJ2-3 | - | TRBV6-1 | TRBD1 | CASIVTGAATDTQYF | TGTGCCAGCATCGTGACAGGGGCCGCCACAGATACGCAGTATTTT
TRBJ2-7 | few | TRBV25-1 | - | CASENPGVKGEQYF | TGTGCCAGCGAGAACCCAGGGGTTAAAGGGGAGCAGTACTTC
TRBJ1-1 | - | TRBV7-8 | - | CASSLALESEAFF | TGTGCCAGCAGCTTAGCTCTGGAGAGTGAAGCTTTCTTT
TRBJ1-1 | - | TRBV27 | TRBD1 | CASSSQGAYNGAFF | TGTGCCAGCAGTTCACAGGGGGCCTATAACGGAGCTTTCTTT
TRBJ1-2 | few | TRBV7-9 | - | CASRPPTVNPGYGYTF | TGTGCCAGCAGGCCTCCGACAGTCAATCCGGGCTATGGCTACACCTTC
TRBJ1-2 | - | TRBV5-1 | TRBD1 | CASRGGDRNYGYTF | TGCGCCAGCAGGGGGGGGGACAGGAACTATGGCTACACCTTC
TRBJ1-5 | - | TRBV12-5 | TRBD1 | CASGFQGGDQGVGHSQPQHF | TGTGCTAGTGGTTTTCAAGGGGGAGATCAGGGGGTGGGCCATAGTCAGCCCCAGCATTTT
TRBJ1-5 | - | TRBV19 | TRBD1 | CASSTSTGDGNQPQHF | TGTGCCAGTAGTACCTCGACAGGGGACGGCAATCAGCCCCAGCATTTT
TRBJ2-2 | few | TRBV29-1 | - | CSVEAAGGPTGELFF | TGCAGCGTTGAAGCGGCCGGGGGACCGACCGGGGAGCTGTTTTTT
TRBJ2-2 | - | TRBV5-4 | TRBD2 | CASSLAYITSGANTGELFF | TGTGCCAGCAGCTTGGCCTATATTACTAGCGGGGCGAACACCGGGGAGCTGTTTTTT
TRBJ1-1 | - | TRBV5-6 | - | CASSQGFGTEAFF | TGTGCCAGCAGCCAGGGGTTTGGCACTGAAGCTTTCTTT
TRBJ2-5 | - | TRBV6-6 | - | CASSYRGGWETQYF | TGTGCCAGCAGTTACCGGGGTGGATGGGAGACCCAGTACTTC